The source of this TCR beta chain is a study of T cells and Merkel cell carcinoma outcomes (TCRdb year 2020). About the study as a whole: The study looked at whether the tumor T-cell repertoire and T-cell density could predict clinical outcome in patients with Merkel cell carcinoma.

Results the study describes overall, beyond this receptor: The combination of T-cell repertoire features and T-cell density was reported to predict clinical outcomes in patients with Merkel cell carcinoma.

Note on this clone: Its antigen has not been determined. It has no much larger one-base neighbor in the sample; base qualities were not kept.

Libraries were built with the immunoSEQ multiplex PCR assay. TCRdb took this table from immuneACCESS and kept in-frame rearrangements with V and J called. Such tables lack part of the clones; where checked against another copy, unresolved V genes explain under half of the gap, and the rest is unexplained. In all, the sample holds about 15,000 clones, and roughly 81% of those were seen once. Around 10% of the sample goes to the ten largest clones. The CDR3 runs 13 amino acids, cysteine and phenylalanine included. Only the CDR3 region is kept as DNA, spanning 39 bases read in frame from base 1. CDR1 WNHNN and CDR2 SYGVQD are derived from the germline V gene (reference sequence). The V end loses 0 bases and the J end loses 6 bases, and a stretch of 9 bases separates them. The samples were obtained from people who had Merkel cell carcinoma.

The sequence joins TRBV10-1 to TRBJ2-7, with the D gene not clear enough to name. What was sequenced was tumor tissue from Merkel cell carcinoma. The clonotype originates from a human donor with Merkel cell carcinoma. In nucleotides, the sequence is TGCGCCAGCAGTGAGTCCATGGTTGGCGAGCAGTACTTC. Its translation reads: CASSESMVGEQYF.